A selection of T cell receptor beta chains follows, all from one sample in a study of blood T cells in healthy people across ages. TCRdb reprocessed the 5' RACE reads via MiXCR and lists one record per CDR3 protein. The repertoire holds 600,000 to 800,000 distinct CDR3 sequences, with over 40% as singletons. Sequenced material: blood. These receptors originate from an elderly woman in good health. The CDR3 runs from the conserved cysteine through the conserved F or W. A D gene is named only where the DNA matches it firmly. Only some rows state a clone size, as once, few, many or a class for expanded clones.

D: TRBD2
size: few
V: TRBV7-9
J: TRBJ2-5
DNA: TGTGCCAGCAGCTTAGCCAGGACTAGCGGGAGTGAGACCCAGTACTTC
CDR3: CASSLARTSGSETQYF

D: TRBD2
size: -
V: TRBV4-2
J: TRBJ2-3
DNA: TGTGCCAGCAGCCGTGAGCGGGGGACGGATACGCAGTATTTT
CDR3: CASSRERGTDTQYF

D: -
size: -
V: TRBV2
J: TRBJ2-5
DNA: TGTGCCAGCAGTGAAAGAAGGGGTGTAGAGACCCAGTACTTC
CDR3: CASSERRGVETQYF

D: -
size: -
V: TRBV12-3/TRBV12-4
J: TRBJ2-3
DNA: TGTGCCAGCAGGGGAGGGGGGGCCACTAGCACAGATACGCAGTATTTT
CDR3: CASRGGGATSTDTQYF

D: -
size: few
V: TRBV20-1
J: TRBJ1-5
DNA: TGCAGTTTACGTTCCGGCAGGGTGAATCAGCCCCAGCATTTT
CDR3: CSLRSGRVNQPQHF

D: TRBD2
size: once
V: TRBV24-1
J: TRBJ2-3
DNA: TGTGCCACCAGTGAGCCCAGGAGCGGGGGAGGGGATACGCAGTATTTT
CDR3: CATSEPRSGGGDTQYF

D: -
size: many
V: TRBV2
J: TRBJ2-7
DNA: TGTGCCAGCAGTGATGGAGGACTCCCCAAGGTCTACGAGCAGTACTTC
CDR3: CASSDGGLPKVYEQYF

D: TRBD2
size: many
V: TRBV3-1
J: TRBJ2-1
DNA: TGTGCCAGCAAGAGACTAGCGGGAGACGGTGAGCAGTTCTTC
CDR3: CASKRLAGDGEQFF

D: -
size: many
V: TRBV7-2
J: TRBJ1-2
DNA: TGTGCCAGCAGCTTATTGGGGGCTGGCTACACCTTC
CDR3: CASSLLGAGYTF

D: -
size: many
V: TRBV29-1
J: TRBJ1-1
DNA: TGCAGCGTTGCATGGGGCAGGGGTACTGAAGCTTTCTTT
CDR3: CSVAWGRGTEAFF

D: -
size: -
V: TRBV4-1
J: TRBJ2-1
DNA: TGCGCCAGCAGCCAAGATCCGGCGGGTGAGCAGTTCTTC
CDR3: CASSQDPAGEQFF

D: -
size: -
V: TRBV2
J: TRBJ2-3
DNA: TGTGCCAGCAGTGAAGCTAGGGATACGCAGTATTTT
CDR3: CASSEARDTQYF

D: TRBD2
size: -
V: TRBV12-3/TRBV12-4
J: TRBJ2-1
DNA: TGTGCCAGCAGGCCGGGAGGGGGGAATGAGCAGTTCTTC
CDR3: CASRPGGGNEQFF

D: TRBD2
size: -
V: TRBV20-1
J: TRBJ2-1
DNA: TGCAGTGCTAGATCCGGGACTAGCCACTACGAGCAGTTCTTC
CDR3: CSARSGTSHYEQFF

D: -
size: -
V: TRBV7-2
J: TRBJ2-5
DNA: TGTGCCAGCAGCCCACAGACTACGCAAGAGACCCAGTACTTC
CDR3: CASSPQTTQETQYF

D: -
size: -
V: TRBV7-2
J: TRBJ2-7
DNA: TGTGCCAGCAAAGGGCTGACCTACAATGAGCAGTACTTC
CDR3: CASKGLTYNEQYF

D: TRBD1
size: many
V: TRBV7-9
J: TRBJ2-5
DNA: TGTGCCAGCAGCCGGACAGGAAAACAAGAGACCCAGTACTTC
CDR3: CASSRTGKQETQYF